Below, 29 T cell receptor beta chains from the same sample are listed, as sequenced in a study of T cell responses to AZD1222 COVID-19 vaccine. Some clones are missing from TCRdb's copy, which holds only in-frame ones; the method was immunoSEQ multiplex PCR. The sample consists of roughly 130,000 clones, 70% to 90% of them appearing once. Specimen: peripheral blood, collected on day 0 of AZD1222 vaccination. These receptors were taken from an adult in good health.

The chain couples TRBV19 to TRBJ2-7; maybe TRBD1 (5 bases). Germline CDR1 is LNHDA and CDR2 is SQIVND (reference sequence). Trimming stripped 7 bases from V and 4 bases from J, with 23 bases between. This CDR3 has 16 residues. The CDR3: CASTERGLPGGYEQYF. CDR3 sequence (DNA): TGTGCCAGTACCGAAAGGGGTCTGCCCGGTGGTTACGAGCAGTACTTC.

This clone has only one observation. The V call is TRBV30, the J call TRBJ1-4; TRBD1 aligns across 9 bases. Germline V lookup: CDR1 GTSNPN, CDR2 SVGIG (reference sequence). J lost 7 bases, V lost 7 bases, and 4 bases had no gene match. This CDR3 region has 12 residues. CDR3 coding DNA: TGTGCCTTTAACAGGGGGCCTGAAAAACTGTTTTTT. Translation gives CAFNRGPEKLFF.

V is TRBV19 and J is TRBJ1-2, with a weak D call TRBD1 (6 bases). The length of the CDR3 is 13 residues. V was trimmed by 6 bases and J by 3 bases, leaving 11 bases between them. The V gene's germline CDR1 is LNHDA and CDR2 SQIVND (reference sequence). CDR3: CASRGGEHYGYTF. The CDR3, as DNA: TGTGCCAGTAGAGGGGGGGAACACTATGGCTACACCTTC.

This sequence joins TRBV11-3 and TRBJ1-6, with D perhaps TRBD1 (6 bases). V was clipped by 3 bases and J by 9 bases, with 15 bases between them. Germline V CDR1 and CDR2: SGHNT, YENEEA. The CDR3 runs 15 residues. The CDR3 here is CASSFSGGLFSPLHF. In DNA form, the CDR3 reads TGTGCCAGCAGCTTTTCGGGGGGGCTCTTTTCACCCCTCCACTTT.

The CDR3 reads CASSFSDEQYF. The CDR3 nucleotides are TGCGCCAGCAGCTTTAGCGACGAGCAGTACTTC. The rearrangement joins TRBV5-1 to TRBJ2-7; weak D call: TRBD2 (5 bases). There are 11 residues in the CDR3. With 2 bases removed from V and 5 bases from J, the gap between germline ends came to 5 bases. CDR1 is SGHRS and CDR2 is YFSETQ in the germline V gene.

This chain joins TRBV28 and TRBJ1-4; 8 bases line up with TRBD1. Germline CDR1 and CDR2: MDHEN and SYDVKM. V lost 10 bases and J lost 4; bases outside the gene matches: 14. This CDR3 has 16 residues. The CDR3 DNA follows: TGTGCCACCGAAAGCACAGGGGGAAATGGTAATGAAAAACTGTTTTTT. Translation gives CATESTGGNGNEKLFF.

This clone has a handful of counts. The rearrangement links TRBV5-1 to TRBJ1-1, with a weak D call TRBD1 (6 bases). Germline values: CDR1 SGHRS, CDR2 YFSETQ. The ends were cut back, 0 bases at V and 2 bases at J, with 11 bases in the middle. This CDR3 has 15 amino acids. CDR3 coding DNA: TGCGCCAGCAGCTTGGGGCACAGGGAAAACACTGAAGCTTTCTTT. Translating it yields CASSLGHRENTEAFF.

With regard to this clone: This sample also contains other DNA sequences that code for the same CDR3. V usage is TRBV6-5 and J usage is TRBJ1-1; maybe TRBD1 (6 bases). V was cut by 5 bases and J by 1 base, with 11 bases left in between. The CDR3 runs 14 residues. CDR1 and CDR2 (germline): MNHEY, SVGAGI. The CDR3 DNA reads TGTGCCAGCAGTCCACAGGGCAGGAACACTGAAGCTTTCTTT. Amino acids: CASSPQGRNTEAFF.

The rearrangement uses TRBV5-1 and TRBJ2-1; D is uncertain. V was clipped by 2 bases and J by 0 bases, with 9 bases between them. The length of the CDR3 is 15 residues. Germline lookup yields CDR1 SGHRS and CDR2 YFSETQ. The DNA for the CDR3 is TGCGCCAGCAGCTTTAACTCCCACTCCTACAATGAGCAGTTCTTC. It yields the protein CASSFNSHSYNEQFF.

The gene calls are TRBV4-3 and TRBJ1-2; a possible D gene is TRBD1 (5 bases). The V gene lost 1 base and the J gene lost 7 bases, with 13 bases spanning the gap. The CDR3 is 14 amino acids. Germline V gene sequence: CDR1 LGHNA, CDR2 YSLEER. In DNA form, the CDR3 reads TGCGCCAGCAGCCAAGGAATTCGGCAGGGTGGCTACACCTTC. Translation gives CASSQGIRQGGYTF.

This chain links TRBV24-1 with TRBJ2-2; either TRBD1 or TRBD2 may fit D (5 bases each). This CDR3 comprises 16 residues. V gave up 1 base and J gave up 0 bases, with 8 bases separating them. Germline V gene data show CDR1 as KGHDR and CDR2 as SFDVKD. The CDR3 DNA is TGTGCCACCAGTGATTTTACGGGGCCGAACACCGGGGAGCTGTTTTTT. Its protein product is CATSDFTGPNTGELFF.

The chain couples TRBV19 to TRBJ2-2, with TRBD1 matching over 9 bases. Germline-derived CDR1 and CDR2 are LNHDA and SQIVND (reference sequence). J gave up 7 bases and V 0 bases, and 3 bases lay outside the gene matches. This CDR3 has 15 residues. CDR3 DNA sequence: TGTGCCAGTAGTATAGAGACAGGGGGGGTCGGGGAGCTGTTTTTT. Protein: CASSIETGGVGELFF.

The rearrangement joins TRBV6-5 to TRBJ2-1; 8 nucleotides align to TRBD2. Unmatched junction bases numbered 5, after V lost 4 bases and J lost 15 bases. CDR1 MNHEY and CDR2 SVGAGI come from the germline V gene. The CDR3 contains 11 residues. Written as DNA, the CDR3 is TGTGCCAGCAGTTTAGCGGGGCGGCCGTTCTTC. Its translation: CASSLAGRPFF.

Note on this clone: The sample holds other DNA sequences that translate to the same CDR3. V is TRBV11-3 and J is TRBJ2-7, with D perhaps TRBD1 (6 bases). The CDR3 totals 14 residues. Trimming pared 3 bases from V and 1 base from J, leaving 10 bases between. Germline CDR1 is SGHNT and CDR2 is YENEEA. As DNA, the CDR3 is TGTGCCAGCAGCTTCAGGGGCGGGTCCTACGAGCAGTACTTC. The encoded protein is CASSFRGGSYEQYF.

This clone was picked up one time. In DNA form, the CDR3 reads TGTGCCAGCAGTTACTCCGCGGTGATGGGCAATTTGCAGGGGGAGCAGTTCTTC. Translation: CASSYSAVMGNLQGEQFF. The V and J genes are TRBV6-2 or TRBV6-3 and TRBJ2-1; TRBD1 is a possible D gene (6 bases). In germline, CDR1 is MNHEY, CDR2 SVGEGT. The V end lost 0 bases, the J end lost 10 bases, and 25 bases lay between the germline ends. CDR3 length: 18 amino acids.

This clone was seen a handful of times. The V and J genes are TRBV11-2 and TRBJ1-5, with D tentatively TRBD1 (6 bases). Per the germline V gene, CDR1 is SGHAT and CDR2 is FQNNGV. The CDR3 totals 13 residues. V lost 2 bases and J 5 bases, leaving 7 bases between the germline ends. CDR3 sequence: CASSLTGYQPQHF. DNA for the CDR3: TGTGCCAGCAGCTTAACAGGGTATCAGCCCCAGCATTTT.

This clone counts as medium-sized. V and J are TRBV11-2 and TRBJ2-5; D gene uncertain. CDR1 and CDR2 (germline): SGHAT, FQNNGV. V lost 6 bases and J 5 bases, leaving 16 bases between the germline ends. The CDR3 spans 14 residues. CDR3 sequence reads: CASRLTGPAETQYF. CDR3 bases: TGTGCCAGCAGGTTGACCGGGCCCGCGGAGACCCAGTACTTC. The whole variable domain, remainder taken from reference TRBV11-2 and TRBJ2-5, is EAGVAQSPRYKIIEKRQSVAFWCNPISGHATLYWYQQILGQGPKLLIQFQNNGVVDDSQLPKDRFSAERLKGVDSTLKIQPAKLEDSAVYLCASRLTGPAETQYFGPGTRLLVL.

This chain uses TRBV5-5 with TRBJ2-3; D may be TRBD2 (5 bases). The CDR3 is 13 amino acids. The V gene's germline CDR1 is SGHKS and CDR2 YYEKEE (reference sequence). V was shortened by 3 bases and J by 7 bases, with 12 bases between the two germline ends. The chain's CDR3 is CASSSSGPNTQYF. The CDR3 DNA sequence: TGTGCCAGCAGCTCCAGCGGCCCTAATACGCAGTATTTT.

The chain uses TRBV7-3 and TRBJ2-3; 9 bases line up with TRBD1. The CDR3 runs to 19 residues. The junction had 13 bases not matched to a gene; V was cut back by 1 base and J by 2 bases. CDR1 and CDR2 (germline): SGHTA, FQGTGA. The CDR3 bases are TGTGCCAGCAGCTTAATGCCCGGGACAGGGCAGTTTGCCACAGATACGCAGTATTTT. Translation gives CASSLMPGTGQFATDTQYF.

The chain employs TRBV18 and TRBJ1-5; D unresolved. The ends were cut back, 3 bases at V and 3 bases at J, with 9 bases in the middle. The CDR3 loop spans 14 amino acids. CDR1 is KGHSH, CDR2 LQKENI, per germline. The CDR3 spells CASSPDGLNQPQHF. The CDR3 region has the DNA TGTGCCAGCTCACCTGACGGCCTCAATCAGCCCCAGCATTTT.

This chain joins TRBV30 and TRBJ2-1, with 9 bases aligning to TRBD2. Germline assignment: CDR1 GTSNPN and CDR2 SVGIG (reference sequence). The CDR3 sequence is 14 residues long. J lost 1 base, V lost 4 bases, and 2 bases had no gene match. CDR3 sequence (DNA): TGTGCCTGGACCACTAGCGGGTCCTACAATGAGCAGTTCTTC. Translation: CAWTTSGSYNEQFF.

V gene TRBV7-2 combines with J gene TRBJ2-1; D tentatively fits TRBD1 or TRBD2 (6 bases each). The V end lost 5 bases, the J end lost 7 bases, and 15 bases lay between the germline ends. The CDR3 covers 14 residues. Germline CDR1 and CDR2: SGHTA and FQGNSA. CDR3 amino acids: CASSVGGGVNEQFF. Written as DNA, the CDR3 is TGTGCCAGCAGCGTGGGGGGCGGAGTAAATGAGCAGTTCTTC.

The sample holds one count of this clone. The rearrangement uses TRBV7-2 and TRBJ1-1; D not certain. The CDR3 totals 13 residues. Germline-derived CDR1 and CDR2 are SGHTA and FQGNSA. V gave up 5 bases and J gave up 4 bases, with 11 bases separating them. This CDR3 is CASSPRPVTEAFF. The CDR3 region has the DNA TGTGCCAGCAGCCCCAGACCGGTCACTGAAGCTTTCTTT. The whole variable domain, remainder taken from reference TRBV7-2 and TRBJ1-1, is GAGVSQSPSNKVTEKGKDVELRCDPISGHTALYWYRQSLGQGLEFLIYFQGNSAPDKSGLPSDRFSAERTGGSVSTLTIQRTQQEDSAVYLCASSPRPVTEAFFGQGTRLTVV.

The chain couples TRBV19 to TRBJ1-2, with no clear D. V was trimmed by 3 bases and J by 2 bases, leaving 7 bases between them. This CDR3 has 13 amino acids. CDR1 is LNHDA and CDR2 is SQIVND in the germline V gene (reference sequence). For the CDR3, the DNA is TGTGCCAGTAGTATGTGGCAAAACTATGGCTACACCTTC. Translation: CASSMWQNYGYTF.

This clone was observed a single time. V and J are TRBV5-4 and TRBJ2-3; maybe TRBD2 (5 bases). V dropped 0 bases and J dropped 4 bases, with 9 bases sitting between them. This CDR3 has 14 residues. Germline-derived CDR1 and CDR2 are SGHNT and YYREEE (reference sequence). CDR3 sequence reads: CASSLAGRADTQYF. In nucleotides, the CDR3 is TGTGCCAGCAGCTTGGCCGGGCGGGCAGATACGCAGTATTTT.

Concerning this clone itself: Other nucleotide sequences in the sample specify the same CDR3. The chain is built from TRBV9 and TRBJ2-1, with D perhaps matching TRBD1 or TRBD2 (6 bases each). The CDR3 has 15 residues. V was clipped by 0 bases and J by 3 bases, with 10 bases between them. Germline assignment: CDR1 SGDLS and CDR2 YYNGEE. As DNA, the CDR3 is TGTGCCAGCAGCGTAGGAGGGGGAGGCTACAATGAGCAGTTCTTC. As protein: CASSVGGGGYNEQFF.

The rearrangement links TRBV5-4 to TRBJ1-1; D remains ambiguous. The ends were cut back, 0 bases at V and 2 bases at J, with 8 bases in the middle. The length of the CDR3 is 14 residues. Looked up from germline, CDR1 is SGHNT and CDR2 is YYREEE (reference sequence). In DNA form, the CDR3 reads TGTGCCAGCAGCTTGGAACACGTAAACACTGAAGCTTTCTTT. Translation gives CASSLEHVNTEAFF.

This chain joins TRBV7-3 and TRBJ2-1, with 8 bases fitting TRBD2. The CDR3 has 15 residues. After removal of 1 base from V and 12 bases from J, the junction contained 11 bases not matched to a gene. From germline, CDR1 is SGHTA and CDR2 FQGTGA. In DNA, the CDR3 is TGTGCCAGCAGCTTAAAACAGCGGGGGACTTCTCTGCAGTTCTTC. This translates into CASSLKQRGTSLQFF.

J is TRBJ2-1 and V is TRBV2, with TRBD2 matching 8 bases. Germline trimming cut 8 bases from V and 5 bases from J; bases unmatched to any gene: 8. There are 14 residues in the CDR3. Germline V CDR1 and CDR2: SNHLY, FYNNEI. CDR3 DNA sequence: TGTGCCAGCGCCGGGGGGGCTCTCCACAATGAGCAGTTCTTC. Its protein product is CASAGGALHNEQFF.